Shown below are 9 T cell receptor beta chains from a single sample sequenced in a study of response to subunit inactivated influenza vaccine. TCRdb passed the RT-PCR reads through MiXCR, listing each CDR3 protein once. The profile shows 280,000 or so distinct CDR3 sequences, around a fifth of them singletons. Sequencing was performed on PBMCs from blood, taken approximately 20 months after vaccination. Receptors originate from a man between 50 and 75 years old who received an inactivated influenza vaccine.

V usage is TRBV28 and J usage is TRBJ1-4; D ambiguous. The CDR3 covers 11 residues. The V and J ends lost 3 bases and 7 bases respectively, with 3 bases between them. CDR1 and CDR2 (germline): MDHEN, SYDVKM. This chain's CDR3 is CASSLSEKLFF. The CDR3 DNA reads as TGTGCCAGCAGTTTGAGTGAAAAACTGTTTTTT.

This clonotype has a count of ten or more. The gene calls are TRBV28 and TRBJ1-5; D may be TRBD1 (6 bases). CDR1 and CDR2 from the germline V gene are MDHEN and SYDVKM. Trimming took off 2 bases at V and 3 bases at J, with 14 bases between the two ends. The CDR3 runs 16 residues. CDR3 nucleotides: TGTGCCAGCAGTTTAATTACAGGGTCGACCAATCAGCCCCAGCATTTT. Residues: CASSLITGSTNQPQHF.

The chain is built from TRBV29-1 and TRBJ1-3, with D possibly being TRBD1 (5 bases). V was trimmed by 4 bases and J by 4 bases, leaving 11 bases between them. The CDR3 is 13 amino acids. Germline loops: CDR1 SQVTM, CDR2 ANQGSEA. CDR3 coding DNA: TGCAGCGTTGTGAAGGGGTCGGGAAACACCATATATTTT. It encodes CSVVKGSGNTIYF.

This rearrangement joins TRBV28 to TRBJ2-7; D possibly corresponds to TRBD1 (6 bases). Germline V gene lookup returns CDR1 MDHEN and CDR2 SYDVKM. V lost 3 bases and J 2 bases, leaving 11 bases between the germline ends. This CDR3 has 14 amino acids. This chain's CDR3 is CASSLSTGTYEQYF. CDR3 bases: TGTGCCAGCAGTTTGTCGACAGGAACCTACGAGCAGTACTTC.

This clonotype was seen more than once but under ten times. J is TRBJ1-2 and V is TRBV5-1, with 9 bases identical to TRBD1. The V gene end was trimmed by 4 bases and the J gene end by 10 bases; junction bases not matched to a gene: 14. CDR3 size: 15 residues. From germline, CDR1 is SGHRS and CDR2 YFSETQ. The CDR3 region is CASSLDTDRGRVYTF. Here the CDR3 DNA reads TGCGCCAGCAGCCTTGATACCGACAGGGGGAGAGTCTACACCTTC.

At least ten counts were recorded for this clonotype. The V call is TRBV5-1, the J call TRBJ1-6; a possible D gene is TRBD1 (5 bases). CDR1 is SGHRS and CDR2 is YFSETQ in the germline V gene. V gave up 0 bases and J gave up 7 bases, with 11 bases separating them. The CDR3 loop spans 15 amino acids. As DNA, the CDR3 is TGCGCCAGCAGCTTGGGGGGAGGGGCGAATTCACCCCTCCACTTT. Residues: CASSLGGGANSPLHF.

In its sample, this clonotype was seen a few times. This chain connects TRBV19 to TRBJ1-5; D is unresolved. Germline-derived CDR1 and CDR2 are LNHDA and SQIVND (reference sequence). This CDR3 has 13 residues. Trimming removed 5 bases at V and 4 bases at J, with 9 bases between. The CDR3 spells CASSVSWNQPQHF. In nucleotides, the CDR3 is TGTGCCAGTAGTGTGTCGTGGAATCAGCCCCAGCATTTT.

This clonotype was seen a handful of times. The J gene is TRBJ1-5, the V gene TRBV7-2; unclear D gene. The length of the CDR3 is 15 residues. V was pared by 1 base and J by 7 bases, with 14 bases between. CDR1 and CDR2 from the germline V gene are SGHTA and FQGNSA. CDR3 DNA: TGTGCCAGCAGCTTAGGGGAGGTCCCGAACCAGCCCCAGCATTTT. Its translation: CASSLGEVPNQPQHF.

The chain joins TRBV10-3 to TRBJ2-3; D possibly uses TRBD1 or TRBD2 (5 bases each). The CDR3 consists of 14 residues. The V gene's germline CDR1 is ENHRY and CDR2 SYGVKD. V was pared by 10 bases and J by 0 bases, with 14 bases between. The CDR3 reads CATRDLLSTDTQYF. The CDR3 DNA follows: TGTGCCACACGGGACCTACTCAGCACAGATACGCAGTATTTT.